Sequencing of this T cell receptor (beta chain) was carried out in a study of blood T cell repertoires in COVID-19. Study information: Both acute and convalescent COVID-19 samples were obtained from the United States, Italy and Spain.

Assay used: immunoSEQ multiplex PCR; TCRdb lists only in-frame clones, some missing. Among about 100,000 clones, about 90% were seen once, and the ten largest hold approximately 7.3%. CDR1 is MNHEY and CDR2 is SVGEGT in the germline V gene. The CDR3 covers 15 residues. Unmatched junction bases numbered 13, after V lost 2 bases and J lost 9 bases. The origin of this receptor is a man aged 25-40 years in a cohort sampled during active COVID-19. Sample: peripheral blood. The chain is built from TRBV6-2 or TRBV6-3 and TRBJ2-7; the match to TRBD1 covers 7 bases. For the CDR3, the DNA is TGTGCCAGCAGTTACACACGACAGGGAACGACGCCGCAGTACTTC. Amino acid sequence: CASSYTRQGTTPQYF.